The next 30 T cell receptor beta chains were all read from a single sample in a study of T cell changes during pregnancy in multiple sclerosis. Clones were sequenced by immunoSEQ multiplex PCR, and TCRdb holds only the in-frame ones, with some missing. This sample carries around 34,000 clones, approximately 87% of them seen once, and the ten largest clones take about 4.4%. The specimen comprised CD8+ T cells from peripheral blood mononuclear cells, sampled after pregnancy. The receptors derive from a female donor with multiple sclerosis, enrolled in a pregnancy study.

This clone showed up just once. The gene calls are TRBV7-2 and TRBJ2-7, with 8 bases fitting TRBD1. With V trimmed by 5 bases and J by 7 bases, 10 bases remained unmatched. This CDR3 comprises 14 residues. Germline loops: CDR1 SGHTA, CDR2 FQGNSA. The DNA for the CDR3 is TGTGCCAGCAGCCGAAGGGACAGGACCTGGGAGCAGTACTTC. This translates into CASSRRDRTWEQYF.

This chain links TRBV6-4 with TRBJ1-2, with TRBD1 matching over 12 bases. The CDR3 runs to 17 residues. J lost 4 bases, V lost 6 bases, and 12 bases had no gene match. Germline-derived CDR1 and CDR2 are MRHNA and SNTAGT. CDR3 in DNA: TGTGCCAGCAGCGATTCGTCCGGGACAGGGGGCCTCTATGGCTACACCTTC. Amino acid sequence: CASSDSSGTGGLYGYTF.

J is TRBJ2-7 and V is TRBV6-5; 7 bases map to TRBD1. CDR3 length equals 16 residues. The ends lost 4 bases at V and 6 bases at J; junction bases unmatched: 15. Looked up from germline, CDR1 is MNHEY and CDR2 is SVGAGI. The CDR3 DNA follows: TGTGCCAGCAGTTGGGACAGCCAGGATCTAAATGGCGAGCAGTACTTC. It codes for CASSWDSQDLNGEQYF.

The chain uses TRBV9 and TRBJ2-7; possible D gene TRBD2, 6 bases. CDR3 length: 13 amino acids. V dropped 0 bases and J dropped 6 bases, with 10 bases sitting between them. Germline V gene lookup returns CDR1 SGDLS and CDR2 YYNGEE. CDR3 sequence (DNA): TGTGCCAGCAGCGTAGACCGGGGGAGCGAGCAGTACTTC. It yields the protein CASSVDRGSEQYF.

As DNA, the CDR3 is TGTGCCAGCAGTTACACCAGGGTCCACGAGCAGTACTTC. This encodes CASSYTRVHEQYF. J is TRBJ2-7 and V is TRBV27; D is possibly TRBD1 (5 bases). Germline lookup yields CDR1 MNHEY and CDR2 SMNVEV (reference sequence). The V and J ends lost 4 bases and 5 bases respectively, with 12 bases between them. The CDR3 runs 13 residues.

The genes are TRBV12-2 and TRBJ2-5; the D segment call TRBD2 is taken from the table without a DNA check. TRBV12-2 is reported as a pseudogene. The CDR3 is 18 residues long. As DNA, the CDR3 is TGTGCAAGTCGCTTACGAAATTTAGCGGCTAGCGGGGAAGAGACCCAGTACTTC. The encoded protein is CASRLRNLAASGEETQYF.

This chain joins TRBV30 and TRBJ2-3, with D possibly matching TRBD2 (6 bases). Trimming left V 5 bases short and J 2 bases short, with 23 bases between. This CDR3 region has 17 residues. Germline lookup yields CDR1 GTSNPN and CDR2 SVGIG (reference sequence). DNA of the CDR3: TGTGCCTGGTCCCAACTGCGGGGTAGCGGATACACAGATACGCAGTATTTT. Protein sequence: CAWSQLRGSGYTDTQYF.

The rearrangement uses TRBV6-4 and TRBJ2-2; unclear D gene. The CDR3 has 13 residues. Germline V gives CDR1 MRHNA, CDR2 SNTAGT. V was pared by 0 bases and J by 5 bases, with 4 bases between. The CDR3 spells CASSDSETGELFF. CDR3 bases: TGTGCCAGCAGTGACTCGGAGACCGGGGAGCTGTTTTTT.

The chain couples TRBV10-3 to TRBJ2-5, with D possibly TRBD2 on 6 matching bases. CDR1 is ENHRY, CDR2 SYGVKD, per germline. The CDR3 length is 13 residues. Deletions cut 10 bases from V and 5 bases from J, with 17 bases between. CDR3 amino acids: CATGTPLQETQYF. For the CDR3, the DNA is TGTGCCACTGGGACTCCCCTCCAGGAGACCCAGTACTTC.

The J gene is TRBJ2-3, the V gene TRBV29-1; D is uncertain. The CDR3 covers 10 residues. CDR1 is SQVTM and CDR2 is ANQGSEA in the germline V gene. Trimming pared 6 bases from V and 5 bases from J, leaving 6 bases between. The CDR3 DNA sequence: TGCAGCGTGAGTTTAGATACGCAGTATTTT. Translating gives CSVSLDTQYF.

This rearrangement joins TRBV10-3 to TRBJ2-1; TRBD2 matches 10 bases. Germline loops: CDR1 ENHRY, CDR2 SYGVKD. Trimming removed 5 bases from V and 5 bases from J; junction bases left unmatched: 9. The CDR3 totals 16 residues. The chain's CDR3 is CAISTLAGGSHNEQFF. The DNA for the CDR3 is TGTGCCATCAGTACTTTAGCGGGGGGCTCACACAATGAGCAGTTCTTC.

The table lists this clone with a count of one. The chain is built from TRBV9 and TRBJ2-2; TRBD1 aligns across 9 bases. The germline CDR1 and CDR2 sequences are SGDLS and YYNGEE. V shed 3 bases, J shed 5 bases, and the junction held 8 bases outside the gene matches. The CDR3 extends over 16 amino acids. The CDR3 sequence is CASSGSGTGRTGELFF. CDR3 DNA: TGTGCCAGCAGCGGTTCCGGGACAGGGAGGACCGGGGAGCTGTTTTTT.

This rearrangement joins TRBV19 to TRBJ1-6, with D hard to call. The germline V gene encodes CDR1 LNHDA and CDR2 SQIVND (reference sequence). CDR3 length: 14 amino acids. Trimming stripped 0 bases from V and 10 bases from J, with 10 bases between. The CDR3 loop is CASSIDPPGSPLHF. Here the CDR3 DNA reads TGTGCCAGTAGTATAGATCCTCCGGGGTCACCCCTCCACTTT.

J is TRBJ1-5 and V is TRBV30; D unclear. CDR1 is GTSNPN, CDR2 SVGIG, per germline (reference sequence). This CDR3 is 14 amino acids long. The ends were cut back, 0 bases at V and 0 bases at J, with 6 bases in the middle. This CDR3 reads CAWSVEYSNQPQHF. The CDR3 region has the DNA TGTGCCTGGAGTGTAGAGTATAGCAATCAGCCCCAGCATTTT.

V and J are TRBV7-3 and TRBJ1-2, with D tentatively TRBD1 (6 bases). Germline-derived CDR1 and CDR2 are SGHTA and FQGTGA. The CDR3 has 14 amino acids. Trimming stripped 1 base from V and 8 bases from J, with 14 bases between. The CDR3 coding sequence is TGTGCCAGCAGCTTAAACCCAGGGGTCTACGGCTACACCTTC. It translates to CASSLNPGVYGYTF. Full variable domain (outside the CDR3, taken from reference TRBV7-3 and TRBJ1-2): GAGVSQTPSNKVTEKGKYVELRCDPISGHTALYWYRQSLGQGPEFLIYFQGTGAADDSGLPNDRFFAVRPEGSVSTLKIQRTERGDSAVYLCASSLNPGVYGYTFGSGTRLTVV.

CDR3 coding DNA: TGTGCCAGTAGTAACGACAGGGCGGGAGCCAAAAACATTCAGTACTTC. Translating it yields CASSNDRAGAKNIQYF. This chain links TRBV19 with TRBJ2-4, with TRBD1 matching 7 bases. With V trimmed by 4 bases and J by 0 bases, 6 bases remained unmatched. The CDR3 runs 16 residues. Germline lookup yields CDR1 LNHDA and CDR2 SQIVND (reference sequence).

The rearrangement joins TRBV19 to TRBJ1-5; 7 bases are a match to TRBD1. The J segment lost 0 bases and the V segment lost 5 bases, leaving 7 bases of the junction unmatched. Germline CDR1 and CDR2: LNHDA and SQIVND (reference sequence). This CDR3 has 16 residues. Here the CDR3 DNA reads TGTGCCAGTAGTGACTGGGACAGCTATAGCAATCAGCCCCAGCATTTT. Its translation is CASSDWDSYSNQPQHF.

This chain links TRBV7-3 with TRBJ2-2, with TRBD2 as a possible D gene (6 bases). CDR1 SGHTA and CDR2 FQGTGA come from the germline V gene. The V and J ends lost 2 bases and 2 bases respectively, with 6 bases between them. CDR3 length equals 14 residues. The CDR3 coding sequence is TGTGCCAGCAGCTTAGCGGGAAACACCGGGGAGCTGTTTTTT. Translation: CASSLAGNTGELFF.

The chain uses TRBV27 and TRBJ1-2; maybe TRBD1 (5 bases). CDR1 is MNHEY, CDR2 SMNVEV, per germline (reference sequence). The CDR3 consists of 16 residues. Between the trimmed V and J ends, which lost 3 bases and 0 bases, there was a span of 14 bases. The CDR3 region is CASSFFRDLANYGYTF. The CDR3 DNA reads as TGTGCCAGCAGTTTTTTCCGGGACTTAGCTAACTATGGCTACACCTTC.

In regard to this clone: This CDR3 fails to terminate in the conserved phenylalanine or tryptophan, so it likely reflects a read error. The DNA is omitted, as the CDR3 cannot be located on it reliably, and the CDR3 follows TCRdb's listing. The V call is TRBV2, the J call TRBJ1-2. The CDR3 is 9 residues long, ends included. CDR1 is SNHLY and CDR2 is FYNNEI in the germline V gene. CDR3 sequence reads: CASRGAETS.

This clone was recorded only once. The V gene is TRBV5-5, the J gene TRBJ1-1, with TRBD1 as a possible D gene (6 bases). The CDR3 length is 15 residues. The V end lost 4 bases, the J end lost 0 bases, and 13 bases lay between the germline ends. Per germline, CDR1 SGHKS and CDR2 YYEKEE (reference sequence). CDR3 residues: CASSPWTDMNTEAFF. The CDR3 DNA is TGTGCCAGCAGCCCCTGGACAGACATGAACACTGAAGCTTTCTTT.

The rearrangement uses TRBV10-3 and TRBJ2-7; 9 bases are a match to TRBD1. The germline V gene encodes CDR1 ENHRY and CDR2 SYGVKD. The CDR3 has 15 amino acids. The V and J ends lost 3 bases and 2 bases, in that order; junction bases with no gene match: 5. CDR3 in amino acids: CAISDPGQGTYEQYF. CDR3 nucleotide sequence: TGTGCCATCAGTGACCCGGGACAGGGAACCTACGAGCAGTACTTC.

The rearrangement joins TRBV4-2 to TRBJ1-1; D gene uncertain. The CDR3 is 15 amino acids. Germline values: CDR1 LGHNA, CDR2 YNFKEQ. V dropped 4 bases and J dropped 4 bases, with 16 bases sitting between them. CDR3 residues: CASSRNREGGTEAFF. In nucleotides, the CDR3 is TGTGCCAGCAGCCGCAATCGGGAGGGCGGCACTGAAGCTTTCTTT.

This clone has more than one count but fewer than ten. This CDR3 is also generated by other DNA sequences in the sample. This chain connects TRBV7-6 to TRBJ2-5, with 7 bases matching TRBD2. The CDR3 spans 14 residues. The V gene's germline CDR1 is SGHVS and CDR2 FNYEAQ. J was trimmed by 5 bases and V by 1 base; bases with no gene match: 4. CDR3 DNA sequence: TGTGCCAGCAGCTTAGGGGGAGGGGCGGAGACCCAGTACTTC. This translates into CASSLGGGAETQYF.

The chain links TRBV14 to TRBJ1-4; 7 nucleotides line up with TRBD1. V was clipped by 4 bases and J by 0 bases; unmatched bases: 2. CDR3 length: 15 residues. CDR1 is SGHDN, CDR2 FVKESK, per germline. CDR3 coding DNA: TGTGCCAGCAGCCGGGACAGCTCAACTAATGAAAAACTGTTTTTT. It yields the protein CASSRDSSTNEKLFF.

This clone has a single count. The chain combines TRBV7-6 with TRBJ1-2; 12 bases map to TRBD1. This CDR3 region has 17 residues. V dropped 5 bases and J dropped 5; count of bases not matched to a gene: 12. Germline CDR1 reads SGHVS; CDR2 reads FNYEAQ. CDR3 sequence (DNA): TGTGCCAGCAGCGAAACGGGACAGGGGGCACCTCATTATGGCTACACCTTC. This gives the protein CASSETGQGAPHYGYTF.

The rearrangement links TRBV6-4 to TRBJ2-3, with TRBD2 identical over 8 bases. Germline CDR1 MRHNA, CDR2 SNTAGT. This CDR3 has 15 amino acids. After removal of 4 bases from V and 2 bases from J, the junction contained 5 bases not matched to a gene. The CDR3 here is CASSGGAGDTDTQYF. The CDR3 bases are TGTGCCAGCAGTGGGGGAGCGGGGGACACAGATACGCAGTATTTT.

This clone was observed at least ten times. The chain recombines TRBV6-4 with TRBJ2-1; the match to TRBD2 covers 13 bases. In germline, CDR1 is MRHNA, CDR2 SNTAGT. This CDR3 has 15 amino acids. With 3 bases clipped from V and 5 bases from J, the junction kept 1 base outside the gene matches. CDR3 sequence: CASSETSGGNNEQFF. The CDR3 coding sequence is TGTGCCAGCAGTGAGACTAGCGGGGGGAACAATGAGCAGTTCTTC.

The chain couples TRBV9 to TRBJ2-3, with TRBD2 matching over 12 bases. CDR3 length: 16 residues. Germline V lookup: CDR1 SGDLS, CDR2 YYNGEE. J was trimmed by 5 bases and V by 3 bases; bases with no gene match: 7. The CDR3 sequence: CASSETSGGRKDTQYF. DNA for the CDR3: TGTGCCAGCAGCGAAACTAGCGGGGGGAGGAAAGATACGCAGTATTTT.

This rearrangement joins TRBV4-3 to TRBJ2-1; the match to TRBD1 covers 7 bases. The ends lost 0 bases at V and 4 bases at J; junction bases unmatched: 3. Per germline, CDR1 LGHNA and CDR2 YSLEER. This CDR3 has 15 amino acids. CDR3 region: CASSQEGTEYNEQFF. The CDR3 bases are TGCGCCAGCAGCCAAGAAGGGACAGAGTACAATGAGCAGTTCTTC.